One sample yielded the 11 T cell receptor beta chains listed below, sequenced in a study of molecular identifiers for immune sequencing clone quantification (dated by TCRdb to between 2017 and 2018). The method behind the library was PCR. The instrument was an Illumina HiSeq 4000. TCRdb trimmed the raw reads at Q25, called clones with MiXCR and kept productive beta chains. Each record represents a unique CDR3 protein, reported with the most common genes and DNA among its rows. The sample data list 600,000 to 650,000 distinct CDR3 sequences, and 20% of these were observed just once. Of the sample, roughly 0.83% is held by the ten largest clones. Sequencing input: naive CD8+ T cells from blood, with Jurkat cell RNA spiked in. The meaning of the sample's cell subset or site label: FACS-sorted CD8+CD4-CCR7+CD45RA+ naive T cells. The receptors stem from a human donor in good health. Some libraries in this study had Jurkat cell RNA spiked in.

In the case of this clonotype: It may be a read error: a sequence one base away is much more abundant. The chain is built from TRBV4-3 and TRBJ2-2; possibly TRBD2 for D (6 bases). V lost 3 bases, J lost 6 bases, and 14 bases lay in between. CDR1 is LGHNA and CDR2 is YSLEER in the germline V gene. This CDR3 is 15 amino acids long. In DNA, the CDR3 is TGCGCCAGCAGCCAGCTGTCTGGGGGGTCCGGGGAGCTGTTTTTT. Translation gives CASSQLSGGSGELFF.

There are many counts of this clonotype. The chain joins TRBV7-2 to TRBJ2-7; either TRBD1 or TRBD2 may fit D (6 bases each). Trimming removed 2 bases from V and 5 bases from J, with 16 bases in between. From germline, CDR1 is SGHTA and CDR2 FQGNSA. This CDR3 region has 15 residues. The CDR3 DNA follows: TGTGCCAGCAGCTTACAATCCCTCGGGGGCGACGAGCAGTACTTC. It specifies CASSLQSLGGDEQYF.

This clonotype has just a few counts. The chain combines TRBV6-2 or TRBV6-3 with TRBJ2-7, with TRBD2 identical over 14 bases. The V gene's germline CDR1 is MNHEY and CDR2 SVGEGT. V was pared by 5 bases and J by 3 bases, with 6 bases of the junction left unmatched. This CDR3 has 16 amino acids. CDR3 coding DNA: TGTGCCAGCAGTCCAAGGACTAGCGGGAGGCTCTACGAGCAGTACTTC. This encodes CASSPRTSGRLYEQYF.

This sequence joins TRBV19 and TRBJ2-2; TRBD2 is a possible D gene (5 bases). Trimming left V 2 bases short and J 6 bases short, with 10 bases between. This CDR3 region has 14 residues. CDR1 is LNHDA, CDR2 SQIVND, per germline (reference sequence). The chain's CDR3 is CASSIPGRSGELFF. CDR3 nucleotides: TGTGCCAGTAGTATACCGGGGAGATCCGGGGAGCTGTTTTTT. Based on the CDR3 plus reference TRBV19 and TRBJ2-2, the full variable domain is DGGITQSPKYLFRKEGQNVTLSCEQNLNHDAMYWYRQDPGQGLRLIYYSQIVNDFQKGDIAEGYSVSREKKESFPLTVTSAQKNPTAFYLCASSIPGRSGELFFGEGSRLTVL.

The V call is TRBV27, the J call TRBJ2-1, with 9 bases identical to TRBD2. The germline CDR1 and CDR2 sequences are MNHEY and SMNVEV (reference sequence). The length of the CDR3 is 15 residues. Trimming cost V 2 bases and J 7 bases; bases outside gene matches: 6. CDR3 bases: TGTGCCAGCAGTTTAATATTAGCGGGGGTTAATGAGCAGTTCTTC. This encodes CASSLILAGVNEQFF.

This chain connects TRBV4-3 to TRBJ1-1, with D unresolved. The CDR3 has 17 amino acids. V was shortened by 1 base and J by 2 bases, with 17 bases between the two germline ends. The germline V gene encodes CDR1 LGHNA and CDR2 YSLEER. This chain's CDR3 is CASSQVQYGPKNTEAFF. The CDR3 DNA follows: TGCGCCAGCAGCCAAGTACAATACGGACCCAAAAACACTGAAGCTTTCTTT.

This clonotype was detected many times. The CDR3 protein is CATSPREDFYNEQFF. The CDR3 DNA reads TGTGCCACCAGTCCGCGGGAGGATTTCTACAATGAGCAGTTCTTC. The gene calls are TRBV24-1 and TRBJ2-1; 8 bases agree with TRBD2. CDR3 length: 15 residues. V shed 6 bases and J 3 bases; nucleotides not matched to a gene: 6. Per germline, CDR1 KGHDR and CDR2 SFDVKD.

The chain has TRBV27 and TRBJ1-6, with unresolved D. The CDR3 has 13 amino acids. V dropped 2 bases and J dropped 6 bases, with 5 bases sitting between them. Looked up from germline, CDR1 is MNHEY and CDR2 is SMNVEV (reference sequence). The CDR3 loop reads CASSLGINSPLHF. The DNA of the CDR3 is TGTGCCAGCAGTTTAGGGATTAATTCACCCCTCCACTTT.

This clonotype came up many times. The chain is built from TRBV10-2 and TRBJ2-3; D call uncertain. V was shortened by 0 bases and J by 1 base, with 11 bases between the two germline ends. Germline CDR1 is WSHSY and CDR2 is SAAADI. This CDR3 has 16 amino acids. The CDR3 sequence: CASSESGMVGTDTQYF. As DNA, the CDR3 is TGCGCCAGCAGTGAGTCTGGGATGGTAGGCACAGATACGCAGTATTTT.

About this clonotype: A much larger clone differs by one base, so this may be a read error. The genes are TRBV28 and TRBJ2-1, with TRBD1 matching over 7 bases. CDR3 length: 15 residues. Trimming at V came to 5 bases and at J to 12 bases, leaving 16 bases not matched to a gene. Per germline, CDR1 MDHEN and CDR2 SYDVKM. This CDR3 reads CASSGRDSGIFGQFF. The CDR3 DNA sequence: TGTGCCAGCAGTGGACGGGACAGCGGTATCTTTGGGCAGTTCTTC. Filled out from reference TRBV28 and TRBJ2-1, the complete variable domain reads DVKVTQSSRYLVKRTGEKVFLECVQDMDHENMFWYRQDPGLGLRLIYFSYDVKMKEKGDIPEGYSVSREKKERFSLILESASTNQTSMYLCASSGRDSGIFGQFFGPGTRLTVL.

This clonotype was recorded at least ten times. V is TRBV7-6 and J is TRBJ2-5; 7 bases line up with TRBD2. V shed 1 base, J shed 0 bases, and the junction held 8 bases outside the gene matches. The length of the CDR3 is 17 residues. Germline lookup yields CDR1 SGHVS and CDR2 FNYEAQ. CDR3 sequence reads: CASSLVRAGYYQETQYF. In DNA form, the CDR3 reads TGTGCCAGCAGCTTAGTGAGAGCGGGGTACTACCAAGAGACCCAGTACTTC.